These 24 T cell receptor beta chains share one sample of origin, sequenced in a study of blood T cell repertoires in COVID-19. Method: immunoSEQ multiplex PCR; TCRdb's copy keeps in-frame clones and lacks some. The data show 110,000 to 150,000 clones, around 82% seen once. The sequencing input was PBMCs or T cells enriched from blood (not recorded which). Receptors were obtained from a woman aged 45-59 years who had recovered from COVID-19.

CDR3 region: CASSASGQGGETQYF. The CDR3 bases are TGCGCCAGCAGCGCGAGCGGACAGGGCGGAGAGACCCAGTACTTC. V gene TRBV5-1 combines with J gene TRBJ2-5; 8 bases agree with TRBD1. This CDR3 has 15 residues. The ends lost 4 bases at V and 4 bases at J; junction bases unmatched: 9. CDR1 and CDR2 (germline): SGHRS, YFSETQ.

The rearrangement joins TRBV9 to TRBJ1-1; TRBD1 matches 7 bases. V lost 3 bases to trimming and J lost 0 bases; unmatched junction nucleotides: 5. CDR1 and CDR2 from the germline V gene are SGDLS and YYNGEE. The CDR3 is made up of 15 amino acids. CDR3 sequence: CASSETDRVNTEAFF. The CDR3 DNA reads TGTGCCAGCAGCGAGACTGACAGGGTGAACACTGAAGCTTTCTTT. Complete variable domain (other parts from reference TRBV9 and TRBJ1-1): DSGVTQTPKHLITATGQRVTLRCSPRSGDLSVYWYQQSLDQGLQFLIQYYNGEERAKGNILERFSAQQFPDLHSELNLSSLELGDSALYFCASSETDRVNTEAFFGQGTRLTVV.

CDR3 sequence reads: CAISPGGAVSGNTIYF. CDR3 in DNA: TGTGCCATCAGTCCGGGAGGGGCGGTATCTGGAAACACCATATATTTT. The chain carries TRBV10-3 and TRBJ1-3, with D possibly TRBD1 on 5 matching bases. The V end was cut by 5 bases, the J end by 1 base, with 15 bases between. The V gene's germline CDR1 is ENHRY and CDR2 SYGVKD. The CDR3 runs 16 residues.

The chain uses TRBV6-5 and TRBJ2-3, with 7 nucleotides matching TRBD1. In germline, CDR1 is MNHEY, CDR2 SVGAGI. With 10 bases clipped from V and 6 bases from J, the junction kept 7 bases outside the gene matches. This CDR3 contains 12 residues. CDR3 residues: CAKTGRRDTQYF. DNA for the CDR3: TGTGCCAAGACAGGGCGGCGGGATACGCAGTATTTT.

The V call is TRBV6-1, the J call TRBJ1-5; D unclear. CDR1 and CDR2 (germline): MNHNS, SASEGT. Between the trimmed V and J ends, which lost 2 bases and 7 bases, there was a span of 15 bases. The CDR3 contains 15 residues. The CDR3 here is CASSERASLPQPQHF. The CDR3 bases are TGTGCCAGCAGTGAAAGAGCCTCCCTGCCCCAGCCCCAGCATTTT.

This rearrangement joins TRBV7-6 to TRBJ2-3; unclear D gene. This CDR3 has 12 amino acids. Germline V gene data show CDR1 as SGHVS and CDR2 as FNYEAQ. Trimming cost V 5 bases and J 3 bases, with 6 bases left between them. DNA of the CDR3: TGTGCCAGCAGCGCTAGGACAGATACGCAGTATTTT. Protein sequence: CASSARTDTQYF.

The CDR3 loop reads CASSPTSGGSYNEQFF. The CDR3 DNA reads TGTGCCAGCAGCCCGACTAGCGGGGGCTCCTACAATGAGCAGTTCTTC. This chain connects TRBV5-4 to TRBJ2-1; 12 nucleotides line up with TRBD2. The CDR3 totals 16 residues. Germline CDR1 SGHNT, CDR2 YYREEE (reference sequence). With 4 bases clipped from V and 0 bases from J, the junction kept 2 bases outside the gene matches.

V and J are TRBV13 and TRBJ1-2; 8 bases align to TRBD1. V dropped 2 bases and J dropped 3; count of bases not matched to a gene: 8. Germline V gene lookup returns CDR1 PRHDT and CDR2 FYEKMQ (reference sequence). This CDR3 is 16 amino acids long. Written as DNA, the CDR3 is TGTGCCAGCAGCTTAAGCCCCCAGGGACAGGACTATGGCTACACCTTC. This gives the protein CASSLSPQGQDYGYTF.

The chain is built from TRBV27 and TRBJ1-1; D gene ambiguous. Germline V CDR1 and CDR2: MNHEY, SMNVEV (reference sequence). The CDR3 covers 15 residues. Trimming pared 5 bases from V and 1 base from J, leaving 14 bases between. In DNA, the CDR3 is TGTGCCAGCAGTGAATTAGGAGCTTCGAACACTGAAGCTTTCTTT. Protein: CASSELGASNTEAFF.

V and J are TRBV5-6 and TRBJ2-3; the match to TRBD1 covers 7 bases. Germline assignment: CDR1 SGHDT and CDR2 YYEEEE. J was trimmed by 2 bases and V by 4 bases; bases with no gene match: 10. CDR3 length equals 16 residues. CDR3 region: CASSRPWGQNTDTQYF. The CDR3, as DNA: TGTGCCAGCAGCCGTCCATGGGGACAGAACACAGATACGCAGTATTTT.

This clone was counted a few times. The chain couples TRBV6-1 to TRBJ2-7; 9 nucleotides match TRBD1. CDR1 is MNHNS and CDR2 is SASEGT in the germline V gene. The length of the CDR3 is 16 residues. Trimming cost V 1 base and J 5 bases; bases outside gene matches: 9. CDR3 sequence reads: CASSEVGGTGFHEQYF. In DNA form, the CDR3 reads TGTGCCAGCAGTGAAGTGGGTGGGACAGGGTTCCACGAGCAGTACTTC.

For the CDR3, the DNA is TGTGCCAGCAGCTTAACAATGGGGGGGACTACCTGGGAGACCCAGTACTTC. It specifies CASSLTMGGTTWETQYF. The rearrangement uses TRBV11-2 and TRBJ2-5; TRBD2 matches 7 bases. The CDR3 length is 17 residues. V was clipped by 2 bases and J by 5 bases; unmatched bases: 14. CDR1 is SGHAT, CDR2 FQNNGV, per germline.

This clone has more than one count but fewer than ten. The rearrangement links TRBV5-4 to TRBJ2-3, with 8 bases identical to TRBD2. Trimming cost V 4 bases and J 2 bases; bases outside gene matches: 6. Germline lookup yields CDR1 SGHNT and CDR2 YYREEE (reference sequence). The CDR3 covers 15 residues. The CDR3 sequence: CASSESGGNTDTQYF. The CDR3 nucleotides read TGTGCCAGCAGCGAAAGCGGGGGCAACACAGATACGCAGTATTTT. The variable domain in full, completed from reference TRBV5-4 and TRBJ2-3, reads ETGVTQSPTHLIKTRGQQVTLRCSSQSGHNTVSWYQQALGQGPQFIFQYYREEENGRGNFPPRFSGLQFPNYSSELNVNALELDDSALYLCASSESGGNTDTQYFGPGTRLTVL.

J is TRBJ1-2 and V is TRBV28; TRBD1 matches 8 bases. The CDR3 runs 15 residues. The J segment lost 3 bases and the V segment lost 3 bases, leaving 6 bases of the junction unmatched. Germline V CDR1 and CDR2: MDHEN, SYDVKM. The DNA of the CDR3 is TGTGCCAGCAGTTTTGCAGGGGGCGCGTACTATGGCTACACCTTC. Protein product: CASSFAGGAYYGYTF.

The chain is built from TRBV29-1 and TRBJ1-6; TRBD1 aligns across 8 bases. There are 13 residues in the CDR3. Per the germline V gene, CDR1 is SQVTM and CDR2 is ANQGSEA. Unmatched junction bases numbered 10, after V lost 8 bases and J lost 10 bases. This CDR3 is CSTTDRVGSPLHF. The CDR3 nucleotides are TGCAGCACCACGGACAGGGTCGGGTCACCCCTCCACTTT. The full variable domain, with the rest looked up from reference TRBV29-1 and TRBJ1-6, is SAVISQKPSRDICQRGTSLTIQCQVDSQVTMMFWYRQQPGQSLTLIATANQGSEATYESGFVIDKFPISRPNLTFSTLTVSNMSPEDSSIYLCSTTDRVGSPLHFGNGTRLTVT.

The V call is TRBV19, the J call TRBJ1-4, with D perhaps TRBD1 (5 bases). With 0 bases removed from V and 4 bases from J, the gap between germline ends came to 21 bases. This CDR3 comprises 19 residues. The germline V gene encodes CDR1 LNHDA and CDR2 SQIVND (reference sequence). The CDR3 sequence: CASSIDPRSGGYDNEKLFF. CDR3 bases: TGTGCCAGTAGTATAGATCCGCGGAGCGGGGGATACGATAATGAAAAACTGTTTTTT. Together with reference TRBV19 and TRBJ1-4, the CDR3 gives the full variable domain: DGGITQSPKYLFRKEGQNVTLSCEQNLNHDAMYWYRQDPGQGLRLIYYSQIVNDFQKGDIAEGYSVSREKKESFPLTVTSAQKNPTAFYLCASSIDPRSGGYDNEKLFFGSGTQLSVL.

This clone was seen more than once but under ten times. The chain combines TRBV6-5 with TRBJ2-5; TRBD1 matches at 7 bases. CDR3 length: 13 amino acids. V lost 5 bases, J lost 6 bases, and 6 bases stayed unmatched. The germline V gene has CDR1 MNHEY and CDR2 SVGAGI. This CDR3 is CASSHDRDQTQYF. Written as DNA, the CDR3 is TGTGCCAGCAGTCACGACAGGGACCAGACCCAGTACTTC.

This chain connects TRBV3-1 (or the pseudogene TRBV3-2) to TRBJ2-1; TRBD2 aligns across 8 bases. The CDR3 spans 15 residues. Germline V gene lookup returns CDR1 LGHDT and CDR2 YNNKEL (reference sequence). The V and J ends lost 0 bases and 7 bases, in that order; junction bases with no gene match: 5. CDR3 sequence reads: CASSQDLGGGNEQFF. The CDR3 DNA follows: TGTGCCAGCAGCCAAGATCTCGGGGGGGGGAATGAGCAGTTCTTC.

The V gene is TRBV7-8, the J gene TRBJ1-4; 7 bases line up with TRBD1. This CDR3 is built from 14 residues. CDR1 SGHVS and CDR2 FQNEAQ come from the germline V gene. V was clipped by 5 bases and J by 4 bases; unmatched bases: 4. CDR3: CASSGDRLNEKLFF. The DNA for the CDR3 is TGTGCCAGCAGCGGGGACAGACTTAATGAAAAACTGTTTTTT.

This clone was seen more than once but under ten times. The gene calls are TRBV27 and TRBJ1-3; 7 bases map to TRBD1. With 3 bases clipped from V and 0 bases from J, the junction kept 17 bases outside the gene matches. This CDR3 is built from 20 residues. Germline loops: CDR1 MNHEY, CDR2 SMNVEV (reference sequence). The chain's CDR3 is CASSFVPPLDRSNSGNTIYF. The CDR3 DNA sequence: TGTGCCAGCAGTTTCGTCCCTCCTTTGGACAGGTCCAACTCTGGAAACACCATATATTTT.

CDR3 residues: CASSAPGQGPHGYTF. In DNA, the CDR3 is TGTGCCAGCAGCGCCCCGGGACAGGGCCCCCATGGCTACACCTTC. The J gene is TRBJ1-2, the V gene TRBV6-5; 9 positions match TRBD1. Germline values: CDR1 MNHEY, CDR2 SVGAGI. The J segment lost 6 bases and the V segment lost 6 bases, leaving 11 bases of the junction unmatched. The CDR3 sequence is 15 residues long.

This rearrangement joins TRBV11-1 to TRBJ1-6, with a weak D call TRBD1 (6 bases). The V gene's germline CDR1 is SGHAT and CDR2 FQDESV (reference sequence). The CDR3 totals 13 residues. Trimming left V 8 bases short and J 7 bases short, with 12 bases between. The CDR3 sequence: CASSGQRNSPLHF. The CDR3, as DNA: TGTGCCAGCTCTGGACAGCGGAATTCACCCCTCCACTTT. Using reference TRBV11-1 and TRBJ1-6 for the parts outside the CDR3, the full variable domain is EAEVAQSPRYKITEKSQAVAFWCDPISGHATLYWYRQILGQGPELLVQFQDESVVDDSQLPKDRFSAERLKGVDSTLKIQPAELGDSAMYLCASSGQRNSPLHFGNGTRLTVT.

The chain uses TRBV11-2 and TRBJ1-1; TRBD1 agrees at 7 bases. V lost 7 bases, J lost 0 bases, and 5 bases stayed unmatched. CDR1 is SGHAT, CDR2 FQNNGV, per germline. The CDR3 sequence is 14 residues long. CDR3 DNA: TGTGCCAGCAACATAGGGGGCCTGAACACTGAAGCTTTCTTT. Amino acid sequence: CASNIGGLNTEAFF.

This clone was seen more than once but under ten times. The chain is built from TRBV7-2 and TRBJ1-5; no clear D gene. The CDR3 is 13 amino acids. Germline V gives CDR1 SGHTA, CDR2 FQGNSA. Trimming took off 4 bases at V and 3 bases at J, with 7 bases between the two ends. The CDR3 reads CASSSSNNQPQHF. CDR3 nucleotides: TGTGCCAGCAGCTCGAGCAACAATCAGCCCCAGCATTTT. Full variable domain (remainder filled in from reference TRBV7-2 and TRBJ1-5): GAGVSQSPSNKVTEKGKDVELRCDPISGHTALYWYRQSLGQGLEFLIYFQGNSAPDKSGLPSDRFSAERTGGSVSTLTIQRTQQEDSAVYLCASSSSNNQPQHFGDGTRLSIL.